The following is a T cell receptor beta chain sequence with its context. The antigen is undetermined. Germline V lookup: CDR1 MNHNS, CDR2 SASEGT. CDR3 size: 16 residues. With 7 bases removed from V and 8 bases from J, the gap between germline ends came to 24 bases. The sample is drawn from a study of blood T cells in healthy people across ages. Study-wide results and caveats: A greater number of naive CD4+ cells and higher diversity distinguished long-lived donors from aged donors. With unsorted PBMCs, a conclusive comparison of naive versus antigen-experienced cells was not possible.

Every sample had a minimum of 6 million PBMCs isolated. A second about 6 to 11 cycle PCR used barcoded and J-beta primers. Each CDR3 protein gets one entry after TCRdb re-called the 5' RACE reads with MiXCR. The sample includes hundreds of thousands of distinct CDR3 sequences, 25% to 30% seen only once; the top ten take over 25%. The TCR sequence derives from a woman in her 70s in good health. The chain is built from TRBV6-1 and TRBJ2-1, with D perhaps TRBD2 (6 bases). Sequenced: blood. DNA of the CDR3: TGTGCCAGCATGCCAGCGCCCCCCCTTAGCGGCCATGAGCAGTTCTTC. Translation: CASMPAPPLSGHEQFF.